The next 18 T cell receptor beta chains were all read from a single sample in a study of beta chain features in type 1 diabetes. Study conclusions and caveats: For Type 1 diabetes patients, all four CD4+ subsets carried TCRB CDR3s that were moderately but significantly shorter.

The entirety of the isolated RNA underwent reverse transcription, so expressed TCRB transcripts were sequenced. Only in-frame clones appear in the TCRdb table, and some are missing; sequencing was by immunoSEQ multiplex PCR. Here the sample spans 240,000 or so clones, roughly 21% being singletons. What these receptors recognize is not known. The sample comprised naive CD4+ T cells from blood. The receptors derive from a woman aged 35 to 49 with type 1 diabetes.

This clone was detected once. The CDR3 DNA reads TGTGCCAGCAGTTACGGGGCCTCCAGGGTCAATCAGCCCCAGCATTTT. Protein: CASSYGASRVNQPQHF. The chain employs TRBV6-6 and TRBJ1-5; D possibly corresponds to TRBD1 (5 bases). The V end lost 2 bases, the J end lost 3 bases, and 14 bases lay between the germline ends. The CDR3 is 16 residues long. Germline lookup yields CDR1 MNHNY and CDR2 SVGAGI (reference sequence).

The chain links TRBV9 to TRBJ1-4, with TRBD1 matching over 12 bases. The V gene's germline CDR1 is SGDLS and CDR2 YYNGEE. The CDR3 extends over 14 amino acids. After removal of 10 bases from V and 8 bases from J, the junction contained 9 bases not matched to a gene. The CDR3 loop reads CAGAIGTGGEKLFF. Here the CDR3 DNA reads TGTGCCGGGGCCATCGGGACAGGGGGCGAAAAACTGTTTTTT.

The gene calls are TRBV6-5 and TRBJ1-2; no firm D call. Germline lookup yields CDR1 MNHEY and CDR2 SVGAGI. CDR3 length: 15 amino acids. Trimming shortened V by 5 bases and J by 8 bases, and 21 bases separated the two germline ends. The CDR3: CASSPREAYALGYTF. The CDR3 DNA reads as TGTGCCAGCAGTCCCCGAGAGGCCTACGCTTTGGGCTACACCTTC.

This clone was observed a handful of times. The chain employs TRBV30 and TRBJ2-7; D may be TRBD2 (6 bases). CDR3 length equals 13 residues. The germline gives CDR1 GTSNPN, CDR2 SVGIG (reference sequence). The V and J ends lost 8 bases and 0 bases respectively, with 14 bases between them. CDR3: CARLATHSYEQYF. In DNA, the CDR3 is TGTGCCCGCCTAGCGACCCACTCCTACGAGCAGTACTTC.

This clone was seen only a few times. CDR3 residues: CASSPGQGAHGYTF. CDR3 sequence (DNA): TGTGCCAGCAGTCCGGGACAGGGGGCGCATGGCTACACCTTC. The chain joins TRBV6-6 to TRBJ1-2; 12 bases fit TRBD1. The V segment lost 5 bases and the J segment 6 bases; nucleotides outside the gene matches: 4. Germline assignment: CDR1 MNHNY and CDR2 SVGAGI (reference sequence). CDR3 length: 14 residues.

The chain couples TRBV4-3 to TRBJ1-6; possible D gene TRBD1, 5 bases. There are 13 residues in the CDR3. V lost 4 bases and J 9 bases, leaving 10 bases between the germline ends. Germline V CDR1 and CDR2: LGHNA, YSLEER. The CDR3 DNA sequence: TGCGCCAGCAGCCTTTTGGGGGGTTCACCCCTCCACTTT. Translated: CASSLLGGSPLHF.

The chain joins TRBV5-4 to TRBJ2-3; D is possibly TRBD2 (6 bases). Trimming left V 3 bases short and J 7 bases short, with 12 bases between. This CDR3 is 13 amino acids long. The V gene's germline CDR1 is SGHNT and CDR2 YYREEE (reference sequence). The CDR3 here is CASSSPGENTQYF. For the CDR3, the DNA is TGTGCCAGCAGCTCCCCGGGAGAGAATACGCAGTATTTT.

This clone was counted between two and nine times. CDR3 sequence (DNA): TGTGCCACCAGCAGCCCCTTACTAGCGGGGAGCACAGATACGCAGTATTTT. Amino acid sequence: CATSSPLLAGSTDTQYF. The V call is TRBV15, the J call TRBJ2-3; TRBD2 matches 10 bases. CDR3 length: 17 residues. The junction had 6 bases not matched to a gene; V was cut back by 3 bases and J by 0 bases. Germline V lookup: CDR1 LNHNV, CDR2 YYDKDF (reference sequence).

The genes are TRBV5-4 and TRBJ2-7, with a possible D match to TRBD2 (6 bases). The ends were cut back, 0 bases at V and 2 bases at J, with 12 bases in the middle. The CDR3 totals 15 residues. CDR1 is SGHNT and CDR2 is YYREEE in the germline V gene (reference sequence). Here the CDR3 DNA reads TGTGCCAGCAGCTTGGGCGGGACGGGCGCCTACGAGCAGTACTTC. Translated, it gives CASSLGGTGAYEQYF.

This clone was counted between two and nine times. This chain links TRBV10-3 with TRBJ2-5; 10 positions match TRBD2. With V trimmed by 10 bases and J by 4 bases, 9 bases remained unmatched. CDR3 size: 14 residues. The germline V gene encodes CDR1 ENHRY and CDR2 SYGVKD. The CDR3 here is CASRLAGSTETQYF. The CDR3 coding sequence is TGTGCCAGCAGACTAGCGGGTTCTACAGAGACCCAGTACTTC.

The gene calls are TRBV30 and TRBJ2-1, with a tentative D call TRBD1 (6 bases). The CDR3 runs to 13 residues. V was shortened by 4 bases and J by 4 bases, with 11 bases between the two germline ends. Germline V lookup: CDR1 GTSNPN, CDR2 SVGIG (reference sequence). CDR3 loop: CAWTRGVYNEQFF. CDR3 coding DNA: TGTGCCTGGACCAGGGGCGTATACAATGAGCAGTTCTTC.

This clone was found a few times. The genes are TRBV28 and TRBJ2-3; 12 bases are a match to TRBD1. The CDR3 sequence is 18 residues long. The V segment lost 6 bases and the J segment 3 bases; nucleotides outside the gene matches: 13. Germline lookup yields CDR1 MDHEN and CDR2 SYDVKM. CDR3 coding DNA: TGTGCCAGCAGCCTACCGGGACAGGGGGCGAGTAAAACAGATACGCAGTATTTT. This sequence encodes CASSLPGQGASKTDTQYF.

V is TRBV2 and J is TRBJ1-6; a weak D match, TRBD1 (6 bases). The CDR3 runs 13 residues. Trimming shortened V by 4 bases and J by 8 bases, and 9 bases separated the two germline ends. Germline V gene sequence: CDR1 SNHLY, CDR2 FYNNEI. The CDR3 DNA reads TGTGCCAGCAGTGCGGACAGATATTCACCCCTCCACTTT. Its protein is CASSADRYSPLHF.

The V call is TRBV7-3, the J call TRBJ2-1, with D possibly matching TRBD2 (5 bases). Germline V lookup: CDR1 SGHTA, CDR2 FQGTGA. V lost 5 bases and J lost 0, with 14 bases in between. This CDR3 region has 16 residues. CDR3 DNA: TGTGCCAGCAGCCCAAGCGGAGCAGGCTCCTACAATGAGCAGTTCTTC. Protein sequence: CASSPSGAGSYNEQFF.

The chain uses TRBV27 and TRBJ2-5; the D gene is possibly TRBD2 (7 bases). Germline V gene data show CDR1 as MNHEY and CDR2 as SMNVEV (reference sequence). The germline V and J ends were trimmed by 5 bases and 4 bases, with 14 bases remaining between them. This CDR3 has 14 amino acids. Here the CDR3 reads CASSTHRGAETQYF. The CDR3 DNA follows: TGTGCCAGCAGTACACATCGGGGGGCAGAGACCCAGTACTTC.

The chain uses TRBV5-4 and TRBJ1-4, with D possibly TRBD1 on 5 matching bases. Looked up from germline, CDR1 is SGHNT and CDR2 is YYREEE (reference sequence). V lost 0 bases to trimming and J lost 6 bases, with 18 bases between them. CDR3 length equals 17 residues. In DNA form, the CDR3 reads TGTGCCAGCAGCTTGGACAATGGACGAGGAGGGGATGAAAAACTGTTTTTT. This codes for CASSLDNGRGGDEKLFF.

This clone was counted between two and nine times. This chain joins TRBV5-1 and TRBJ2-6, with TRBD1 matching 7 bases. V trimming: 2 bases; J trimming: 4 bases; junction bases outside the gene matches: 3. Germline lookup yields CDR1 SGHRS and CDR2 YFSETQ. CDR3 length: 15 amino acids. In DNA, the CDR3 is TGCGCCAGCAGCTTTGACAGGGCCGGGGCCAACGTCCTGACTTTC. Protein: CASSFDRAGANVLTF. Full variable domain (rest looked up from reference TRBV5-1 and TRBJ2-6): KAGVTQTPRYLIKTRGQQVTLSCSPISGHRSVSWYQQTPGQGLQFLFEYFSETQRNKGNFPGRFSGRQFSNSRSEMNVSTLELGDSALYLCASSFDRAGANVLTFGAGSRLTVL.

The genes are TRBV7-9 and TRBJ1-1; maybe TRBD1 (6 bases). V was cut by 5 bases and J by 1 base, with 17 bases left in between. Germline values: CDR1 SEHNR, CDR2 FQNEAQ (reference sequence). The CDR3 is made up of 16 amino acids. The CDR3 region is CASSMDRERSNTEAFF. For the CDR3, the DNA is TGTGCCAGCAGCATGGACAGAGAGAGATCGAACACTGAAGCTTTCTTT. Full variable domain (rest looked up from reference TRBV7-9 and TRBJ1-1): DTGVSQNPRHKITKRGQNVTFRCDPISEHNRLYWYRQTLGQGPEFLTYFQNEAQLEKSRLLSDRFSAERPKGSFSTLEIQRTEQGDSAMYLCASSMDRERSNTEAFFGQGTRLTVV.